The 18 T cell receptor beta chains listed next were all sequenced from one sample in a study of regulatory T cells in long-lasting Graves disease (dated by TCRdb to 2020 to 2023). The library was generated by multiplex PCR. Sequencer: Illumina HiSeq 4000. To build TCR beta libraries, CDR3 regions were amplified by Arm-PCR using iRepertoire HTBI primers. TCRdb reprocessed the public reads (quality trimming at Q25 with fastp, clone calling with MiXCR) and kept in-frame beta chains. When rows share a CDR3 protein, they turn into one entry using the most common DNA and genes. For this sample there are about 500,000 distinct CDR3 sequences; more than 10% appear just once. The ten largest clones add up to almost 9% of the sample. The label giving this sample's time point can be read as: newly diagnosed GD, antithyroid drugs for less than 3 months. For both TCR sequencing and RNA sequencing, RNA was extracted from PBMCs in TRIzol.

This sample also belongs to another study, concerning T cells in Graves' hyperthyroidism and ophthalmopathy.

The sample in question was peripheral blood mononuclear cells (PBMCs), obtained at new diagnosis, from a patient treated with antithyroid drugs. Source of these receptors: a woman aged 30 to 39 with Graves disease. Donor details come from another sample of the same person, matched by shared clones.

Comments on this clonotype: With a much larger clone just one base away, this may be a read error. The chain has TRBV28 and TRBJ2-7, with D possibly matching TRBD2 (6 bases). The CDR3 spans 12 residues. The germline V and J ends were trimmed by 7 bases and 9 bases, with 16 bases remaining between them. Per the germline V gene, CDR1 is MDHEN and CDR2 is SYDVKM. The CDR3 DNA sequence: TGTGCCAGCAACCTACCCGGGAGAGGGCAGTACTTC. Translating it yields CASNLPGRGQYF.

This clonotype was seen many times. The chain uses TRBV28 and TRBJ2-1; D is unclear. Germline V CDR1 and CDR2: MDHEN, SYDVKM. CDR3 length: 12 amino acids. The V gene lost 5 bases and the J gene lost 7 bases, with 9 bases spanning the gap. CDR3 sequence: CASSVRYNEQFF. In DNA form, the CDR3 reads TGTGCCAGCAGTGTTCGGTATAATGAGCAGTTCTTC.

This clonotype was counted only a few times. The gene calls are TRBV27 and TRBJ1-1, with TRBD1 matching over 7 bases. The CDR3 is 15 residues long. Germline trimming cut 6 bases from V and 1 base from J; bases unmatched to any gene: 8. CDR1 and CDR2 from the germline V gene are MNHEY and SMNVEV (reference sequence). This chain's CDR3 is CASRLTGTANTEAFF. Here the CDR3 DNA reads TGTGCCAGCAGACTGACAGGGACCGCGAACACTGAAGCTTTCTTT.

In its sample, this clonotype was seen many times. The chain recombines TRBV5-1 with TRBJ2-1; 8 bases line up with TRBD1. CDR3 size: 14 residues. Germline CDR1 is SGHRS and CDR2 is YFSETQ. Unmatched junction bases numbered 8, after V lost 4 bases and J lost 8 bases. CDR3 sequence: CASSSDRGRDEQFF. The CDR3 DNA follows: TGCGCCAGCAGCAGTGACAGGGGACGGGATGAGCAGTTCTTC.

As regards this clonotype: This may stem from a read error, because a much larger clone lies one nucleotide away. V is TRBV5-1 and J is TRBJ2-1; a weak D match, TRBD1 (7 bases). Germline CDR1 is SGHRS and CDR2 is YFSETQ. The CDR3 runs 16 residues. CDR3 DNA sequence: TGCGCCAGCAGCTTGGAGGCGGGACAGTCGGGAAATGGGCAGTTCTTC. Encoded protein: CASSLEAGQSGNGQFF.

The rearrangement uses TRBV28 and TRBJ1-2, with TRBD1 identical over 9 bases. The germline V gene encodes CDR1 MDHEN and CDR2 SYDVKM. J gave up 0 bases and V 5 bases, and 7 bases lay outside the gene matches. The CDR3 is made up of 16 amino acids. The CDR3 nucleotides are TGTGCCAGCAGTCACCTTGGACAGGGGACTAACTATGGCTACACCTTC. Its protein product is CASSHLGQGTNYGYTF.

In this sample, this clonotype turned up many times. The chain uses TRBV28 and TRBJ2-7, with D possibly being TRBD2 (7 bases). This CDR3 is 15 amino acids long. Between the trimmed V and J ends, which lost 6 bases and 4 bases, there was a span of 19 bases. CDR1 MDHEN and CDR2 SYDVKM come from the germline V gene. The CDR3 loop is CASRVAGGPRYEQYF. CDR3 nucleotide sequence: TGTGCCAGCAGGGTAGCCGGGGGGCCCCGTTACGAGCAGTACTTC.

The V gene is TRBV20-1, the J gene TRBJ1-5, with no clear D. With 5 bases removed from V and 7 bases from J, the gap between germline ends came to 15 bases. The CDR3 consists of 13 residues. Germline CDR1 is DFQATT and CDR2 is SNEGSKA (reference sequence). This CDR3 reads CSACQARRQPQHF. CDR3 coding DNA: TGCAGTGCTTGTCAGGCTCGTCGCCAGCCCCAGCATTTT.

This chain connects TRBV28 to TRBJ1-4; TRBD1 is a possible D gene (5 bases). The CDR3 sequence is 14 residues long. Germline V gene data show CDR1 as MDHEN and CDR2 as SYDVKM. Trimming removed 8 bases at V and 8 bases at J, with 18 bases between. The CDR3 spells CASGSPGRGEKLFF. The CDR3 bases are TGTGCCAGCGGCTCGCCGGGACGGGGCGAAAAACTGTTTTTT.

This clonotype was counted ten times or more. The rearrangement joins TRBV19 to TRBJ1-6; 7 positions agree with TRBD1. Germline loops: CDR1 LNHDA, CDR2 SQIVND (reference sequence). This CDR3 is built from 13 residues. V shed 9 bases and J 5 bases; nucleotides not matched to a gene: 4. The CDR3 nucleotides read TGTGCCAGCAGACAGGGAAATAATTCACCCCTCCACTTT. Protein product: CASRQGNNSPLHF.

The gene calls are TRBV28 and TRBJ2-2; 7 bases map to TRBD1. CDR3 size: 13 residues. CDR1 is MDHEN, CDR2 SYDVKM, per germline. The J segment lost 0 bases and the V segment lost 8 bases, leaving 0 bases of the junction unmatched. The CDR3 region is CASQGANTGELFF. The CDR3 DNA follows: TGTGCCAGCCAGGGGGCGAACACCGGGGAGCTGTTTTTT.

This chain connects TRBV11-2 to TRBJ1-2; D may be TRBD1 (5 bases). The V end was cut by 7 bases, the J end by 5 bases, with 14 bases between. CDR1 and CDR2 from the germline V gene are SGHAT and FQNNGV. CDR3 length equals 13 residues. The CDR3 protein is CASTRGGVYGYTF. CDR3 in DNA: TGTGCCAGCACCCGGGGGGGTGTTTATGGCTACACCTTC.

There are a few counts of this clonotype. As DNA, the CDR3 is TGTGCCAGCAGCTTAGCTGGGGGTACTAGCGGGAGCTACAATGAGCAGTTCTTC. This encodes CASSLAGGTSGSYNEQFF. The rearrangement uses TRBV13 and TRBJ2-1; 11 nucleotides align to TRBD2. Germline CDR1 reads PRHDT; CDR2 reads FYEKMQ (reference sequence). This CDR3 has 18 amino acids. V lost 1 base and J lost 3; bases outside the gene matches: 8.

The genes are TRBV29-1 and TRBJ1-4; D not resolved. The germline V gene has CDR1 SQVTM and CDR2 ANQGSEA. Trimming took off 6 bases at V and 7 bases at J, with 6 bases between the two ends. CDR3 length: 10 residues. The CDR3 DNA follows: TGCAGCGTGCTTGGTGAAAAACTGTTTTTT. This translates into CSVLGEKLFF.

This clonotype has at least ten counts. V usage is TRBV19 and J usage is TRBJ2-3; D may be TRBD2 (6 bases). The CDR3 length is 13 residues. The V and J ends lost 7 bases and 6 bases respectively, with 14 bases between them. Germline lookup yields CDR1 LNHDA and CDR2 SQIVND (reference sequence). This CDR3 is CASTSGGADTQYF. CDR3 DNA: TGTGCCAGTACATCCGGGGGTGCTGATACGCAGTATTTT.

This clonotype was observed a few times. The chain joins TRBV19 to TRBJ2-7; perhaps TRBD2 as D (6 bases). The CDR3 loop spans 15 amino acids. Germline-derived CDR1 and CDR2 are LNHDA and SQIVND (reference sequence). V was cut by 4 bases and J by 3 bases, with 16 bases left in between. For the CDR3, the DNA is TGTGCCAGTAGTACCTCGGGGGTCCCAGTCTACGAGCAGTACTTC. It codes for CASSTSGVPVYEQYF. Combining the CDR3 with reference TRBV19 and TRBJ2-7 gives the whole variable domain DGGITQSPKYLFRKEGQNVTLSCEQNLNHDAMYWYRQDPGQGLRLIYYSQIVNDFQKGDIAEGYSVSREKKESFPLTVTSAQKNPTAFYLCASSTSGVPVYEQYFGPGTRLTVT.

This clonotype came up many times. This chain connects TRBV3-1 to TRBJ1-6; D is possibly TRBD1 (6 bases). V was clipped by 1 base and J by 10 bases, with 17 bases between them. This CDR3 is built from 16 residues. Germline V gene data show CDR1 as LGHDT and CDR2 as YNNKEL (reference sequence). The CDR3 DNA sequence: TGTGCCAGCAGCCAAGGGGTAGCCGGGGGCGGCTCACCCCTCCACTTT. Protein product: CASSQGVAGGGSPLHF.

This clonotype was counted a few times. The chain couples TRBV5-4 to TRBJ2-1, with 8 bases that match TRBD2. V shed 4 bases and J 7 bases; nucleotides not matched to a gene: 10. CDR1 SGHNT and CDR2 YYREEE come from the germline V gene (reference sequence). The CDR3 spans 15 residues. In nucleotides, the CDR3 is TGTGCCAGCAGCGGAAGAGGACTAGCCCGTAATGAGCAGTTCTTC. Encoded protein: CASSGRGLARNEQFF.